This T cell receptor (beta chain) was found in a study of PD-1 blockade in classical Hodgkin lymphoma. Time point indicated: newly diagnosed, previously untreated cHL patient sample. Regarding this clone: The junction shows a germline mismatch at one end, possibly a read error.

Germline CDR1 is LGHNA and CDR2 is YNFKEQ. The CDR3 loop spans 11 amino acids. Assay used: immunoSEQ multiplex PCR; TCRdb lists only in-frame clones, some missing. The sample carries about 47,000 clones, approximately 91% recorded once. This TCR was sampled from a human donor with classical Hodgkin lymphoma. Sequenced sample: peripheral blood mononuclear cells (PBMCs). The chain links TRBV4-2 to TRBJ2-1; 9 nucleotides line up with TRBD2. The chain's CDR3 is CASSQASGVIF. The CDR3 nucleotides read TGTGCCAGCAGCCAAGCTAGCGGGGTGATCTTC.